This record concerns one T cell receptor (beta chain) sequence. The antigen remains undetermined. Measured with immunoSEQ multiplex PCR; TCRdb has only the in-frame clones, and not every one. The table lists approximately 160,000 clones, 70% to 90% of them singletons, with roughly 5.8% in the top ten. The record originates from a study of cytomegalovirus exposure and HLA in healthy donors. Across the whole study: The 90 to 150 validation repertoires were produced on the same platform as the 650 to 800 repertoires of the first cohort. This was reported in a later analysis. Study-wide points: The classifier reportedly diagnosed cytomegalovirus status with high specificity and sensitivity. A later analysis found first-cohort TCR clusters tended to co-occur in the approximately 110 validation repertoires.

This CDR3 comprises 15 residues. Germline CDR1 is SGHTA and CDR2 is FQGTGA. After removal of 5 bases from V and 7 bases from J, the junction contained 4 bases not matched to a gene. The origin of this receptor is a woman aged 25 to 45 in good health and CMV-seronegative. The sample consisted of PBMCs. J is TRBJ2-1 and V is TRBV7-3; 14 bases match TRBD2. The DNA for the CDR3 is TGTGCCAGCAGCGAGAGGACTAGCGGGAGGAATGAGCAGTTCTTC. Protein sequence: CASSERTSGRNEQFF.